The 32 T cell receptor beta chains presented below share a single source sample, sequenced in a study of OX40 agonist ivuxolimab in advanced cancers. Libraries were prepared by immunoSEQ multiplex PCR; TCRdb keeps only in-frame clonotypes and omits some of them. The table has about 64,000 clones, 70% to 90% seen once. This specimen was CD4+ or CD8+ T cells sorted from blood, taken in a trial of the OX40 agonist ivuxolimab. Source of these receptors: an adult with an advanced solid tumor such as melanoma, head and neck, liver or kidney cancer.

CDR3 protein: CASSSRDSSYEQYF. In DNA, the CDR3 is TGCGCCAGCAGCTCCCGGGACAGCTCCTACGAGCAGTACTTC. V and J are TRBV5-1 and TRBJ2-7; 7 bases match TRBD1. J lost 0 bases, V lost 3 bases, and 3 bases had no gene match. This CDR3 comprises 14 residues. Germline CDR1 and CDR2: SGHRS and YFSETQ.

The V call is TRBV28, the J call TRBJ1-3; D gene unclear. Germline CDR1 and CDR2: MDHEN and SYDVKM. With 6 bases removed from V and 0 bases from J, the gap between germline ends came to 12 bases. The CDR3 length is 15 residues. The CDR3 DNA reads TGTGCCAGCAGCGCCGAGGCTGGCTCTGGAAACACCATATATTTT. The encoded protein is CASSAEAGSGNTIYF.

This sequence joins TRBV27 and TRBJ1-2, with a possible D match to TRBD1 (5 bases). Per the germline V gene, CDR1 is MNHEY and CDR2 is SMNVEV (reference sequence). CDR3 length: 14 residues. V was pared by 3 bases and J by 10 bases, with 18 bases between. CDR3 residues: CASSLFYRGMDYTF. As DNA, the CDR3 is TGTGCCAGCAGTTTGTTCTATAGGGGTATGGACTACACCTTC.

The chain has TRBV28 and TRBJ2-7, with TRBD2 matching 8 bases. The CDR3 sequence is 14 residues long. V dropped 5 bases and J dropped 4; count of bases not matched to a gene: 7. CDR1 and CDR2 from the germline V gene are MDHEN and SYDVKM. This CDR3 reads CASSPGGVQYEQYF. CDR3 DNA: TGTGCCAGCAGTCCCGGGGGGGTTCAGTACGAGCAGTACTTC.

The chain joins TRBV18 to TRBJ2-5; 12 bases align to TRBD2. Germline V gene lookup returns CDR1 KGHSH and CDR2 LQKENI. V was pared by 1 base and J by 5 bases, with 11 bases of the junction left unmatched. This CDR3 contains 18 residues. CDR3 sequence (DNA): TGTGCCAGCTCACCACGGCCTAGCGGGGGGGCCATGCGGGAGACCCAGTACTTC. It yields the protein CASSPRPSGGAMRETQYF.

The gene calls are TRBV10-1 and TRBJ1-1; TRBD1 agrees at 12 bases. The CDR3 has 16 residues. CDR1 is WNHNN, CDR2 SYGVQD, per germline (reference sequence). J lost 5 bases, V lost 3 bases, and 7 bases had no gene match. The CDR3 here is CASSESRDRGLTEAFF. The CDR3, as DNA: TGCGCCAGCAGTGAAAGTAGGGACAGGGGGCTGACTGAAGCTTTCTTT.

This chain uses TRBV6-1 with TRBJ2-2; the D is unclear. The CDR3 runs 13 residues. Trimming pared 4 bases from V and 1 base from J, leaving 4 bases between. Germline CDR1 and CDR2: MNHNS and SASEGT. This chain's CDR3 is CASSGVNTGELFF. The DNA for the CDR3 is TGTGCCAGCAGTGGGGTGAACACCGGGGAGCTGTTTTTT.

This rearrangement joins TRBV5-4 to TRBJ2-7; 7 nucleotides line up with TRBD1. The trim removed 4 bases at V and 5 bases at J, leaving 9 bases unmatched. This CDR3 contains 14 residues. The V gene's germline CDR1 is SGHNT and CDR2 YYREEE (reference sequence). The CDR3 coding sequence is TGTGCCAGCAGCCGCGCCCTGGGGACAGACGAGCAGTACTTC. Residues: CASSRALGTDEQYF.

J is TRBJ1-2 and V is TRBV5-1, with TRBD1 as a possible D gene (6 bases). Germline CDR1 reads SGHRS; CDR2 reads YFSETQ. V dropped 4 bases and J dropped 4 bases, with 14 bases sitting between them. The CDR3 covers 14 residues. The CDR3 DNA is TGCGCCAGCAGCGCGCTAACAGGGTCCTATGGCTACACCTTC. Translating gives CASSALTGSYGYTF.

This clone has a single count. The chain combines TRBV4-2 with TRBJ2-6; perhaps TRBD1 as D (6 bases). Germline CDR1 is LGHNA and CDR2 is YNFKEQ. V dropped 0 bases and J dropped 0 bases, with 15 bases sitting between them. The CDR3 covers 19 residues. The CDR3, as DNA: TGTGCCAGCAGCCAAGAGGGACCGGGACACTACTCTGGGGCCAACGTCCTGACTTTC. Encoded protein: CASSQEGPGHYSGANVLTF.

This rearrangement joins TRBV27 to TRBJ1-1; 10 bases fit TRBD1. Germline-derived CDR1 and CDR2 are MNHEY and SMNVEV (reference sequence). The CDR3 loop spans 16 amino acids. J lost 3 bases, V lost 4 bases, and 8 bases had no gene match. The CDR3 bases are TGTGCCAGCAGTTCGTGGACAGGGGGTGGGGACACTGAAGCTTTCTTT. Translation: CASSSWTGGGDTEAFF.

The chain links TRBV19 to TRBJ2-5; D is unclear. Germline lookup yields CDR1 LNHDA and CDR2 SQIVND (reference sequence). CDR3 length: 13 amino acids. V was shortened by 3 bases and J by 3 bases, with 8 bases between the two germline ends. CDR3 in DNA: TGTGCCAGTAGTATGAACTCAGAAGAGACCCAGTACTTC. This encodes CASSMNSEETQYF.

The V gene is TRBV27, the J gene TRBJ1-1; no clear D. In germline, CDR1 is MNHEY, CDR2 SMNVEV (reference sequence). The CDR3 has 14 amino acids. V was shortened by 4 bases and J by 5 bases, with 14 bases between the two germline ends. CDR3 bases: TGTGCCAGCAGTTCAGAATCGGGGAGGACTGAAGCTTTCTTT. Its protein is CASSSESGRTEAFF.

The rearrangement uses TRBV4-1 and TRBJ1-6; 7 bases match TRBD1. J lost 3 bases, V lost 4 bases, and 6 bases had no gene match. This CDR3 is 16 amino acids long. Germline CDR1 is MGHRA and CDR2 is YSYEKL. CDR3 DNA: TGCGCCAGCAGCCTACCGACAGGGCTCTATAATTCACCCCTCCACTTT. This codes for CASSLPTGLYNSPLHF.

This clone has just one count. This chain joins TRBV19 and TRBJ1-5; D is unresolved. This CDR3 comprises 16 residues. V dropped 7 bases and J dropped 1 base, with 17 bases sitting between them. Germline V CDR1 and CDR2: LNHDA, SQIVND (reference sequence). CDR3 nucleotides: TGTGCCAGTATGGGCCGCGGGGAGGTAAGCAATCAGCCCCAGCATTTT. As protein: CASMGRGEVSNQPQHF.

The chain is built from TRBV7-9 and TRBJ1-4; TRBD1 agrees at 8 bases. The CDR3 has 16 amino acids. Per the germline V gene, CDR1 is SEHNR and CDR2 is FQNEAQ (reference sequence). V trimming: 1 base; J trimming: 5 bases; junction bases outside the gene matches: 6. The CDR3 is CASSLGLGDRNEKLFF. Written as DNA, the CDR3 is TGTGCCAGCAGCTTAGGGCTCGGGGACAGGAATGAAAAACTGTTTTTT.

The V gene is TRBV30, the J gene TRBJ2-5, with TRBD2 matching 8 bases. This CDR3 comprises 14 residues. Germline assignment: CDR1 GTSNPN and CDR2 SVGIG (reference sequence). The V gene end was trimmed by 5 bases and the J gene end by 2 bases; junction bases not matched to a gene: 7. This chain's CDR3 is CAWGPGRVQETQYF. The CDR3 DNA sequence: TGTGCCTGGGGCCCCGGGAGGGTTCAAGAGACCCAGTACTTC.

V and J are TRBV2 and TRBJ2-7; the D gene is possibly TRBD2 (5 bases). CDR3 length: 14 amino acids. The V gene lost 3 bases and the J gene lost 0 bases, with 9 bases spanning the gap. CDR1 and CDR2 from the germline V gene are SNHLY and FYNNEI. The CDR3 sequence is CASSERVLSYEQYF. CDR3 DNA: TGTGCCAGCAGTGAGAGGGTTCTCTCCTACGAGCAGTACTTC.

This clone was detected once. J is TRBJ2-1 and V is TRBV5-1; TRBD2 is a possible D gene (6 bases). The CDR3 runs to 15 residues. CDR1 SGHRS and CDR2 YFSETQ come from the germline V gene. Between the trimmed V and J ends, which lost 2 bases and 8 bases, there was a span of 17 bases. The CDR3 protein is CASSFISGERDEQFF. The CDR3 DNA is TGCGCCAGCAGCTTCATTTCGGGAGAGCGGGATGAGCAGTTCTTC. Using reference TRBV5-1 and TRBJ2-1 for the parts outside the CDR3, the full variable domain is KAGVTQTPRYLIKTRGQQVTLSCSPISGHRSVSWYQQTPGQGLQFLFEYFSETQRNKGNFPGRFSGRQFSNSRSEMNVSTLELGDSALYLCASSFISGERDEQFFGPGTRLTVL.

V gene TRBV29-1 combines with J gene TRBJ2-5; 8 bases agree with TRBD2. The CDR3 is 14 residues long. Germline V CDR1 and CDR2: SQVTM, ANQGSEA. The V and J ends lost 1 base and 3 bases, in that order; junction bases with no gene match: 4. CDR3 sequence (DNA): TGCAGCGTTGAAGTTGGTAGCGGGGAAGAGACCCAGTACTTC. It encodes CSVEVGSGEETQYF.

CDR3 in amino acids: CATKAREGGTGELFF. The CDR3 region has the DNA TGTGCCACGAAGGCCCGGGAAGGAGGAACCGGGGAGCTGTTTTTT. The chain carries TRBV2 and TRBJ2-2, with D possibly TRBD2 on 5 matching bases. V lost 10 bases and J lost 5, with 20 bases in between. There are 15 residues in the CDR3. Germline V CDR1 and CDR2: SNHLY, FYNNEI.

The V gene is TRBV6-1, the J gene TRBJ1-5; D is perhaps TRBD1 (6 bases). CDR3 size: 15 residues. V lost 0 bases, J lost 6 bases, and 12 bases lay in between. CDR1 MNHNS and CDR2 SASEGT come from the germline V gene. The CDR3 DNA is TGTGCCAGCAGTGAAGCTCAGGGGAGGATTCAGCCCCAGCATTTT. It yields the protein CASSEAQGRIQPQHF.

V gene TRBV21-1 combines with J gene TRBJ2-3; TRBD2, the table's D call, was not compared with the DNA. TRBV21-1 is reported as a pseudogene. This CDR3 comprises 13 residues. The CDR3 loop is CASSTGKTDTQYF. CDR3 bases: TGTGCCAGCAGCACGGGGAAAACAGATACGCAGTATTTT.

V usage is TRBV6-6 and J usage is TRBJ1-1; 9 positions agree with TRBD1. The ends lost 7 bases at V and 4 bases at J; junction bases unmatched: 7. Per the germline V gene, CDR1 is MNHNY and CDR2 is SVGAGI (reference sequence). The CDR3 is 14 amino acids. CDR3 protein: CASTRDRAFTEAFF. CDR3 nucleotides: TGTGCCAGCACCAGGGACAGGGCTTTCACTGAAGCTTTCTTT.

V gene TRBV28 combines with J gene TRBJ1-5; D not resolved. CDR3 size: 13 residues. Germline values: CDR1 MDHEN, CDR2 SYDVKM. V was clipped by 8 bases and J by 2 bases, with 10 bases between them. The CDR3 DNA reads as TGTGCCAGCCGGGGTACGCGCAATCAGCCCCAGCATTTT. Translating it yields CASRGTRNQPQHF. The full variable domain, in which reference TRBV28 and TRBJ1-5 provide the parts outside the CDR3, is DVKVTQSSRYLVKRTGEKVFLECVQDMDHENMFWYRQDPGLGLRLIYFSYDVKMKEKGDIPEGYSVSREKKERFSLILESASTNQTSMYLCASRGTRNQPQHFGDGTRLSIL.

This clone was seen just once. The J gene is TRBJ2-3, the V gene TRBV5-1; D possibly corresponds to TRBD1 (5 bases). The CDR3 consists of 13 residues. Per the germline V gene, CDR1 is SGHRS and CDR2 is YFSETQ. Between the trimmed V and J ends, which lost 4 bases and 3 bases, there was a span of 9 bases. CDR3 sequence (DNA): TGCGCCAGCAGCGAGCCAGGGACAGATACGCAGTATTTT. As protein: CASSEPGTDTQYF.

V is TRBV30 and J is TRBJ2-7; D is uncertain. The ends were cut back, 0 bases at V and 3 bases at J, with 6 bases in the middle. The CDR3 has 12 residues. Germline V lookup: CDR1 GTSNPN, CDR2 SVGIG (reference sequence). For the CDR3, the DNA is TGTGCCTGGAGTGTCATGAGCTACGAGCAGTACTTC. This translates into CAWSVMSYEQYF.

V and J are TRBV11-2 and TRBJ2-1, with TRBD2 identical over 13 bases. Per germline, CDR1 SGHAT and CDR2 FQNNGV. V lost 5 bases to trimming and J lost 8 bases; unmatched junction nucleotides: 9. This CDR3 has 16 residues. The CDR3 bases are TGTGCCAGCAGCCCCCGGACTAGCGGGAGAGGCGATGAGCAGTTCTTC. This translates into CASSPRTSGRGDEQFF.

The chain links TRBV6-5 to TRBJ2-1; D is ambiguous. This CDR3 has 13 residues. The ends were cut back, 11 bases at V and 0 bases at J, with 11 bases in the middle. Germline-derived CDR1 and CDR2 are MNHEY and SVGAGI. CDR3 loop: CASPGRSYNEQFF. CDR3 in DNA: TGTGCCTCCCCCGGGCGCTCCTACAATGAGCAGTTCTTC.

This chain connects TRBV7-3 to TRBJ2-5, with D tentatively TRBD2 (6 bases). The length of the CDR3 is 14 residues. Germline V gives CDR1 SGHTA, CDR2 FQGTGA. The germline V and J ends were trimmed by 5 bases and 4 bases, with 14 bases remaining between them. The CDR3 protein is CASSLGGAGETQYF. Written as DNA, the CDR3 is TGTGCCAGCAGCCTAGGAGGGGCTGGAGAGACCCAGTACTTC.

Here the CDR3 DNA reads TGTGCCATCAGTGCGGGACTAGCTTTCGCCGGGGAGCTGTTTTTT. It specifies CAISAGLAFAGELFF. The chain has TRBV10-3 and TRBJ2-2; 9 bases match TRBD2. This CDR3 comprises 15 residues. The J segment lost 6 bases and the V segment lost 4 bases, leaving 6 bases of the junction unmatched. Germline assignment: CDR1 ENHRY and CDR2 SYGVKD.

CDR3 region: CASSRDTHQPQHF. CDR3 DNA sequence: TGTGCCAGTAGCCGGGACACCCATCAGCCCCAGCATTTT. The chain couples TRBV6-5 to TRBJ1-5, with a tentative D call TRBD1 (6 bases). V was trimmed by 9 bases and J by 5 bases, leaving 14 bases between them. Germline loops: CDR1 MNHEY, CDR2 SVGAGI. The CDR3 runs 13 residues.